This record covers a single T cell receptor (beta chain). In the authors' methods: Reference gene primer amplification yielded estimated nucleated cell counts. Using immunoSEQ multiplex PCR, the repertoire was profiled, and TCRdb retains in-frame clones only, with some absent. Clonal size and the V and J genes are those of that table, whereas D and trimming came from the DNA. The data contain about 80,000 clones, more than 70% of them seen just once; the ten biggest clones take up more than 5.5%. This specimen belongs to a study of blood T cell repertoires in COVID-19. On the study more broadly: Samples representing acute and convalescent COVID-19 were sourced from the United States, Italy and Spain. T cells, B-cell-depleted T cells, or PBMCs provided the cDNA or gDNA that served as material.

Sequenced input: peripheral blood. This sequence originates from a woman older than 75 with acute or convalescent COVID-19.

This CDR3 is CASSGQGGLVEQFF. CDR3 nucleotides: TGCGCATCGTCGGGACAGGGGGGATTGGTTGAGCAGTTCTTC. The genes are TRBV29-1 and TRBJ2-1, with TRBD1 matching 11 bases. This CDR3 comprises 14 residues. Germline values: CDR1 SQVTM, CDR2 ANQGSEA.